This TCR beta chain was retrieved from a study of shared clonotypes between healthy human individuals. Some clones are missing from TCRdb's copy, which holds only in-frame ones; the method was immunoSEQ multiplex PCR. Here the sample spans under 2.5 million clones, around 93% being singletons. The CDR3 contains 15 residues. Trimming took off 5 bases at V and 5 bases at J, with 15 bases between the two ends. The germline V gene has CDR1 MNHNY and CDR2 SVGAGI (reference sequence). The sequenced material came from naive CD4+ T cells from PBMCs. This sample's subset: CD45RA+ positively selected. The chain carries TRBV6-6 and TRBJ1-4, with a tentative D call TRBD1 (6 bases). This clonotype was obtained from a man aged 18-30 years in good health. Some clones in this sample may be carry-over from other donors' samples. CDR3 residues: CASSPTGTKNEKLFF. CDR3 nucleotides: TGTGCCAGCAGTCCTACCGGGACAAAGAATGAAAAACTGTTTTTT.